These T cell receptor beta chains were read from a single sample in a study of shared clonotypes between healthy human individuals. Sequencing used immunoSEQ multiplex PCR; TCRdb keeps in-frame clones, though not all of them. The sample contains 950,000 to 1,300,000 clones, roughly 80% of which appear only once. Material for sequencing was memory CD4+ T cells sorted from blood. Receptors originate from a man between 18 and 29 years old in good health. Each CDR3 is given with its conserved first and last residue. D genes are given only for firm matches. Expanded clones are given a class, and other clones once, few, many or no size at all.

d_gene: .; j_gene: TRBJ2-7; abundance: few; v_gene: TRBV6-1; CDR3aa: CASSELIQVYEQYF; CDR3nt: TGTGCCAGCAGTGAACTTATACAGGTCTACGAGCAGTACTTC
d_gene: .; j_gene: TRBJ1-1; abundance: .; v_gene: TRBV18; CDR3aa: CASSRESGEVAFF; CDR3nt: TGTGCCAGCTCACGAGAATCAGGGGAAGTGGCTTTCTTT
d_gene: .; j_gene: TRBJ1-2; abundance: .; v_gene: TRBV30; CDR3aa: CAWSAGFRSNYGYTF; CDR3nt: TGTGCCTGGAGTGCCGGGTTTCGCTCTAACTATGGCTACACCTTC
d_gene: .; j_gene: TRBJ2-5; abundance: .; v_gene: TRBV6-5; CDR3aa: CASSFPGTGIQYF; CDR3nt: TGTGCCAGCAGTTTCCCCGGGACGGGGATTCAGTACTTC
d_gene: .; j_gene: TRBJ1-6; abundance: .; v_gene: TRBV6-5; CDR3aa: CASRTRGPSPLHF; CDR3nt: TGTGCCAGCAGGACCCGGGGGCCTTCACCCCTCCACTTT
d_gene: TRBD2; j_gene: TRBJ2-5; abundance: .; v_gene: TRBV7-9; CDR3aa: CASSPRGGSQETQYF; CDR3nt: TGTGCCAGCAGCCCGCGGGGGGGCTCCCAAGAGACCCAGTACTTC
d_gene: .; j_gene: TRBJ1-2; abundance: .; v_gene: TRBV7-2; CDR3aa: CASNFQGDYGYTF; CDR3nt: TGTGCCAGCAATTTCCAGGGTGACTATGGCTACACCTTC
d_gene: .; j_gene: TRBJ1-1; abundance: .; v_gene: TRBV7-6; CDR3aa: CASSSTVNTEAFF; CDR3nt: TGTGCCAGCAGCTCAACAGTGAACACTGAAGCTTTCTTT
d_gene: .; j_gene: TRBJ1-5; abundance: .; v_gene: TRBV11-2; CDR3aa: CASSLPGSGNQPQHF; CDR3nt: TGTGCCAGCAGCTTACCGGGAAGCGGTAATCAGCCCCAGCATTTT
d_gene: TRBD1; j_gene: TRBJ1-1; abundance: once; v_gene: TRBV2; CDR3aa: CASRDREGNTEAFF; CDR3nt: TGTGCCAGCAGGGACAGGGAGGGAAACACTGAAGCTTTCTTT
d_gene: .; j_gene: TRBJ2-7; abundance: few; v_gene: TRBV20-1; CDR3aa: CSARQGGEQYF; CDR3nt: TGCAGTGCTAGACAGGGAGGCGAGCAGTACTTC
d_gene: .; j_gene: TRBJ2-5; abundance: .; v_gene: TRBV5-5; CDR3aa: CASSFRGGAETQYF; CDR3nt: TGTGCCAGCAGCTTCAGGGGAGGAGCAGAGACCCAGTACTTC
d_gene: TRBD2; j_gene: TRBJ2-1; abundance: many; v_gene: TRBV7-2; CDR3aa: CASSLAQSGRDEQFF; CDR3nt: TGTGCCAGCAGCTTAGCGCAGAGCGGGAGGGATGAGCAGTTCTTC
d_gene: .; j_gene: TRBJ2-2; abundance: .; v_gene: TRBV30; CDR3aa: CAVTASFTGELFF; CDR3nt: TGTGCGGTGACAGCTTCTTTCACCGGGGAGCTGTTTTTT
d_gene: .; j_gene: TRBJ2-5; abundance: few; v_gene: TRBV7-9; CDR3aa: CASSLAVAGRGTQYF; CDR3nt: TGTGCCAGCAGCTTAGCCGTGGCGGGGCGGGGGACCCAGTACTTC
d_gene: TRBD2; j_gene: TRBJ2-1; abundance: once; v_gene: TRBV28; CDR3aa: CASSLSSGSNEQFF; CDR3nt: TGTGCCAGCAGTTTAAGTAGCGGGAGTAATGAGCAGTTCTTC
d_gene: TRBD2; j_gene: TRBJ2-3; abundance: .; v_gene: TRBV4-3; CDR3aa: CASSLTHPRGGSADTQYF; CDR3nt: TGCGCCAGCAGCCTAACCCACCCACGGGGGGGAAGCGCAGATACGCAGTATTTT
d_gene: .; j_gene: TRBJ1-5; abundance: once; v_gene: TRBV28; CDR3aa: CASSAGWTQHF; CDR3nt: TGTGCCAGCAGTGCGGGGTGGACCCAGCATTTT
d_gene: TRBD1; j_gene: TRBJ1-5; abundance: few; v_gene: TRBV27; CDR3aa: CASSLQQGMDQPQHF; CDR3nt: TGTGCCAGCAGTTTACAACAGGGGATGGATCAGCCCCAGCATTTT
d_gene: .; j_gene: TRBJ2-3; abundance: .; v_gene: TRBV18; CDR3aa: CASSPLALGSADTQYF; CDR3nt: TGTGCCAGCTCACCACTAGCGCTGGGGTCGGCAGATACGCAGTATTTT
d_gene: TRBD1; j_gene: TRBJ2-5; abundance: .; v_gene: TRBV6-4; CDR3aa: CASGLTGVAETQYF; CDR3nt: TGTGCCAGCGGCCTGACAGGGGTTGCAGAGACCCAGTACTTC
d_gene: .; j_gene: TRBJ2-7; abundance: .; v_gene: TRBV6-6; CDR3aa: CASRPRVEGYEQYF; CDR3nt: TGTGCCAGCAGGCCTCGGGTGGAGGGCTACGAGCAGTACTTC
d_gene: .; j_gene: TRBJ2-2; abundance: .; v_gene: TRBV19; CDR3aa: CASSIAGGSNTGELFF; CDR3nt: TGTGCCAGTAGTATAGCGGGCGGGTCAAACACCGGGGAGCTGTTTTTT
d_gene: .; j_gene: TRBJ2-3; abundance: .; v_gene: TRBV5-5; CDR3aa: CASILASTTDTQYF; CDR3nt: TGTGCCAGCATTCTAGCAAGCACCACAGATACGCAGTATTTT
d_gene: .; j_gene: TRBJ2-7; abundance: .; v_gene: TRBV5-6; CDR3aa: CASSWVSDYEQYF; CDR3nt: TGTGCCAGCAGCTGGGTATCGGACTACGAGCAGTACTTC
d_gene: .; j_gene: TRBJ2-7; abundance: .; v_gene: TRBV29-1; CDR3aa: CSVSDGGAYEQYF; CDR3nt: TGCAGCGTCTCGGACGGAGGCGCCTACGAGCAGTACTTC
d_gene: .; j_gene: TRBJ2-2; abundance: .; v_gene: TRBV30; CDR3aa: CAWARQGGGELFF; CDR3nt: TGTGCCTGGGCCCGACAAGGTGGCGGGGAGCTGTTTTTT
d_gene: TRBD1; j_gene: TRBJ1-2; abundance: .; v_gene: TRBV2; CDR3aa: CASNTQGVSYGYTF; CDR3nt: TGTGCCAGCAACACCCAGGGGGTGAGCTATGGCTACACCTTC
d_gene: TRBD1; j_gene: TRBJ2-3; abundance: .; v_gene: TRBV30; CDR3aa: CAWSAGQGVTTDTQYF; CDR3nt: TGTGCCTGGAGTGCCGGACAGGGGGTTACCACAGATACGCAGTATTTT
d_gene: TRBD2; j_gene: TRBJ2-7; abundance: .; v_gene: TRBV28; CDR3aa: CASSTSSGGAFHEQYF; CDR3nt: TGTGCCAGCAGTACCTCTAGCGGGGGGGCTTTCCACGAGCAGTACTTC
d_gene: .; j_gene: TRBJ1-2; abundance: .; v_gene: TRBV5-1; CDR3aa: CASSSGGPFGYTF; CDR3nt: TGCGCCAGCAGCTCGGGAGGGCCCTTCGGCTACACCTTC